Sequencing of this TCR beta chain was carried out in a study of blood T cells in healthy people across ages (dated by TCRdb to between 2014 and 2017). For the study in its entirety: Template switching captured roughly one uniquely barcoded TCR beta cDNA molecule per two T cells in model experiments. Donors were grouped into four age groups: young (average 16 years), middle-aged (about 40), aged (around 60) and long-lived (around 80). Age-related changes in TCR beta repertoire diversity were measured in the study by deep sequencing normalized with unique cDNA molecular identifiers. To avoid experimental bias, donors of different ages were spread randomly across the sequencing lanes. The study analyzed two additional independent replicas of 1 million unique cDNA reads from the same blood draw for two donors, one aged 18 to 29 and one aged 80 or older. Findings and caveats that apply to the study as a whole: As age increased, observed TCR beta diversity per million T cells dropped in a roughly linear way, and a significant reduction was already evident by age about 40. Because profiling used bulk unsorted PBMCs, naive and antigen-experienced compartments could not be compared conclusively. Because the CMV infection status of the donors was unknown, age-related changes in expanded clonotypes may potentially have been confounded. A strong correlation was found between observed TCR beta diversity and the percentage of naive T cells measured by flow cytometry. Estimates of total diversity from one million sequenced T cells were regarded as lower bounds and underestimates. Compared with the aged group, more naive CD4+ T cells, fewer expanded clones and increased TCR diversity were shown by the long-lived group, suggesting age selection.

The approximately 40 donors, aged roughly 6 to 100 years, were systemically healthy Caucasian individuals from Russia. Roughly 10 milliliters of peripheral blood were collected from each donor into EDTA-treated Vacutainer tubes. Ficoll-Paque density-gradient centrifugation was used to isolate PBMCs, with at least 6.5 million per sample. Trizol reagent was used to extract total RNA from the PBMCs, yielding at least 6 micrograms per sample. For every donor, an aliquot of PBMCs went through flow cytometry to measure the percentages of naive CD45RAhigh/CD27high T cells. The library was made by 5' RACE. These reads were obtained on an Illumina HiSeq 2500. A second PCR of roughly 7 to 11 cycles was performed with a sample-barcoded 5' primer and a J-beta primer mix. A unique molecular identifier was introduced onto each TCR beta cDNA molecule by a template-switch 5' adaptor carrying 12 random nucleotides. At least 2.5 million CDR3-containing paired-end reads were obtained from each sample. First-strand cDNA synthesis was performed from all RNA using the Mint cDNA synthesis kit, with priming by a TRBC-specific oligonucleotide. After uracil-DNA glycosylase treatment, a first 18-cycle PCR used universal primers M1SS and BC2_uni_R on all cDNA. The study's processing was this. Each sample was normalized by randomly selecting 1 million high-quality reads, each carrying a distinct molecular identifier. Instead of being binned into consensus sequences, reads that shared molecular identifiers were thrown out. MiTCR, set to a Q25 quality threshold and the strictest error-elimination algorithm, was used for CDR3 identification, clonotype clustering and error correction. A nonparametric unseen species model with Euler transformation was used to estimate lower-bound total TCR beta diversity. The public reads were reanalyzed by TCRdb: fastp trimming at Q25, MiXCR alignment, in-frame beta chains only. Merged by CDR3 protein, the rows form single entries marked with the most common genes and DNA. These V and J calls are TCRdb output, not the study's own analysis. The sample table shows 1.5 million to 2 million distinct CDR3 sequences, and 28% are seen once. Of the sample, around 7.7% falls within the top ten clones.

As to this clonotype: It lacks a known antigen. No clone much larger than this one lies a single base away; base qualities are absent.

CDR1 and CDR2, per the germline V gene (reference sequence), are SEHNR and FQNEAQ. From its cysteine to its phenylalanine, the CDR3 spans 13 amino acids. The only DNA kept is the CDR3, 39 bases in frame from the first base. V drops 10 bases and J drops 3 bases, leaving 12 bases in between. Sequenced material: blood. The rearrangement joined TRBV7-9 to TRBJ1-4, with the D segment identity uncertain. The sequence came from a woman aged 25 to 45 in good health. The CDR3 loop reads CATGVSANEKLFF. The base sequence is TGTGCCACGGGTGTTTCGGCTAATGAAAAACTGTTTTTT. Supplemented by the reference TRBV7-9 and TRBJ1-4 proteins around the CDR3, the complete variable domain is DTGVSQNPRHKITKRGQNVTFRCDPISEHNRLYWYRQTLGQGPEFLTYFQNEAQLEKSRLLSDRFSAERPKGSFSTLEIQRTEQGDSAMYLCATGVSANEKLFFGSGTQLSVL.